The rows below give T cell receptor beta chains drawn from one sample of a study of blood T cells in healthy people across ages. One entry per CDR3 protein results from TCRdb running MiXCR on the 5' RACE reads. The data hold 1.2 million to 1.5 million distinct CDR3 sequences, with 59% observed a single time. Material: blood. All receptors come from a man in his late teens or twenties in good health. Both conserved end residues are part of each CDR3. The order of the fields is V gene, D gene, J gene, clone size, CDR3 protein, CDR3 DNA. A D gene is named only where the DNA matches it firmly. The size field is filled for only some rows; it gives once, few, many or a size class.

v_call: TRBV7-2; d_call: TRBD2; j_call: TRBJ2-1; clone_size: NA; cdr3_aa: CASSTGTSGFPQFF; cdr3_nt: TGTGCCAGCAGTACTGGGACTAGCGGGTTCCCCCAGTTCTTC
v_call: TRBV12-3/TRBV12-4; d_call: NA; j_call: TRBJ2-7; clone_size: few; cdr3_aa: CASSLLAVGEQYF; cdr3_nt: TGTGCCAGCAGTTTGTTGGCGGTAGGGGAGCAGTACTTC
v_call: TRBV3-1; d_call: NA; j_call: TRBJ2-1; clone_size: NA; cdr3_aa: CASSESGPGSYNEQFF; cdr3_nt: TGTGCCAGCAGCGAAAGCGGCCCAGGCTCCTACAATGAGCAGTTCTTC
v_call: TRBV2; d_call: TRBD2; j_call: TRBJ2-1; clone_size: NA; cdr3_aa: CATAPRSERGSANEQFF; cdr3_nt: TGTGCCACTGCCCCCCGCAGCGAGCGGGGGAGTGCTAATGAGCAGTTCTTC
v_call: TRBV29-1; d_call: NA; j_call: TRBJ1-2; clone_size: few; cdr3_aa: CSVPDRAYGYTF; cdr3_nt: TGCAGCGTCCCTGACAGAGCCTATGGCTACACCTTC
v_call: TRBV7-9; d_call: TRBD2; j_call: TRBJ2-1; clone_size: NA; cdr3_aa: CASSLPPTSGSFDEQFF; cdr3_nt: TGTGCCAGCAGCTTACCCCCGACTAGCGGGAGTTTCGATGAGCAGTTCTTC
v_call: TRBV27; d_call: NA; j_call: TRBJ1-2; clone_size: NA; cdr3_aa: CASSLGSGYGYTF; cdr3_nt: TGTGCCAGCAGTTTAGGGTCAGGCTATGGCTACACCTTC
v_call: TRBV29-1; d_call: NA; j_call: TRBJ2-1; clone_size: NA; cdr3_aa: CSVEDRGPYNEQFF; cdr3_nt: TGCAGCGTTGAAGATCGGGGGCCGTACAATGAGCAGTTCTTC
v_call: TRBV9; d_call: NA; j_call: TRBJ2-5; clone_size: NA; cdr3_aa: CASSVGASQETQYF; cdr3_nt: TGTGCCAGCAGCGTAGGTGCCTCCCAAGAGACCCAGTACTTC
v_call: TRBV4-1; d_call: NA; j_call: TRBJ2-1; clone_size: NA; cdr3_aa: CASSPNGGYEQFF; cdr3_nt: TGCGCCAGCAGCCCCAATGGAGGCTATGAGCAGTTCTTC
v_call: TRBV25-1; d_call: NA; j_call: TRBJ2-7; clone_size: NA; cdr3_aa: CASSRGRAHEQYF; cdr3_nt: TGTGCCAGCAGTCGGGGCAGGGCCCACGAGCAGTACTTC
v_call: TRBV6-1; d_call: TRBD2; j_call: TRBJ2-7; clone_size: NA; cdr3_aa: CASLLAGEGEQYF; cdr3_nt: TGTGCCAGCCTACTAGCGGGGGAAGGCGAGCAGTACTTC
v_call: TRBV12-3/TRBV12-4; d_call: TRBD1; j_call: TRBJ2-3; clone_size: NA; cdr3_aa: CASSLGRGSADTEYF; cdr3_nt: TGTGCCAGCAGTTTGGGCAGGGGGTCCGCAGATACGGAGTATTTT
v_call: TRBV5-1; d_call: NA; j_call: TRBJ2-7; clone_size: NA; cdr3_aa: CASSSERTYEQYF; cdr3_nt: TGCGCCAGCAGCTCTGAGCGTACCTACGAGCAGTACTTC
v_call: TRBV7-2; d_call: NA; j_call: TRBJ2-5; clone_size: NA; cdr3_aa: CASSLYRAETQYF; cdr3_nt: TGTGCCAGCAGCTTGTACAGGGCAGAGACCCAGTACTTC
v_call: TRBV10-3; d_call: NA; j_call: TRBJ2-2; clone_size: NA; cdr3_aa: CAISEDTNTGELFF; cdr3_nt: TGTGCCATCAGTGAAGACACGAACACCGGGGAGCTGTTTTTT
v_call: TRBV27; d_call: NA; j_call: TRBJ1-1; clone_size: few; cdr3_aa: CATRAVEKTEAFF; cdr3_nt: TGTGCCACCCGGGCGGTGGAGAAAACTGAAGCTTTCTTT
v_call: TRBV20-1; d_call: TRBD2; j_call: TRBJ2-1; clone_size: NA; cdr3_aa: CSAIGGLAGGSNEQFF; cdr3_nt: TGCAGTGCTATAGGGGGACTAGCGGGAGGCTCGAATGAGCAGTTCTTC
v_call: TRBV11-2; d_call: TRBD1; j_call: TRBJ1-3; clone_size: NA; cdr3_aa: CASSPGTADSGNTIYF; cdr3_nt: TGTGCCAGCAGCCCCGGGACAGCGGACTCTGGAAACACCATATATTTT
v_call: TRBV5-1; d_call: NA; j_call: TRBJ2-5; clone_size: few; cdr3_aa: CASSSGLSLRETQYF; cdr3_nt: TGCGCCAGCAGTTCCGGATTATCGCTTCGAGAGACCCAGTACTTC
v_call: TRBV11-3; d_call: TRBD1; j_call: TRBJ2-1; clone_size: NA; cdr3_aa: CASSAHRTGNNEQFF; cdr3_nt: TGTGCCAGCAGCGCGCACCGGACAGGCAACAATGAGCAGTTCTTC
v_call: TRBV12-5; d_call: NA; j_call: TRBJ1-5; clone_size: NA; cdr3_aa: CASGFGQFNQPQHF; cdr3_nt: TGTGCTAGTGGTTTCGGGCAGTTCAATCAGCCCCAGCATTTT
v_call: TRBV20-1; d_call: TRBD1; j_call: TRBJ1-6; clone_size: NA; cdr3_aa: CSARSDRDPFNSPLHF; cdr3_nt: TGCAGTGCTAGATCCGACAGGGATCCTTTCAATTCACCCCTCCACTTT
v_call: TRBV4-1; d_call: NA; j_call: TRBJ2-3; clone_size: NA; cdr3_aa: CASSRGGQLTDTQYF; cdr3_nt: TGCGCCAGCAGCAGGGGGGGGCAGCTCACAGATACGCAGTATTTT
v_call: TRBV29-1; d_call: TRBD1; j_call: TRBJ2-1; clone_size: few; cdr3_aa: CSVGDRVSYNEQFF; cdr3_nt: TGCAGCGTTGGGGACAGGGTATCCTACAATGAGCAGTTCTTC
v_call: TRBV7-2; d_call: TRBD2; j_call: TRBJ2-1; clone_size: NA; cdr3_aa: CASSPTSGGRVEQFF; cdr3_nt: TGTGCCAGCAGCCCGACTAGCGGGGGTCGTGTGGAGCAGTTCTTC